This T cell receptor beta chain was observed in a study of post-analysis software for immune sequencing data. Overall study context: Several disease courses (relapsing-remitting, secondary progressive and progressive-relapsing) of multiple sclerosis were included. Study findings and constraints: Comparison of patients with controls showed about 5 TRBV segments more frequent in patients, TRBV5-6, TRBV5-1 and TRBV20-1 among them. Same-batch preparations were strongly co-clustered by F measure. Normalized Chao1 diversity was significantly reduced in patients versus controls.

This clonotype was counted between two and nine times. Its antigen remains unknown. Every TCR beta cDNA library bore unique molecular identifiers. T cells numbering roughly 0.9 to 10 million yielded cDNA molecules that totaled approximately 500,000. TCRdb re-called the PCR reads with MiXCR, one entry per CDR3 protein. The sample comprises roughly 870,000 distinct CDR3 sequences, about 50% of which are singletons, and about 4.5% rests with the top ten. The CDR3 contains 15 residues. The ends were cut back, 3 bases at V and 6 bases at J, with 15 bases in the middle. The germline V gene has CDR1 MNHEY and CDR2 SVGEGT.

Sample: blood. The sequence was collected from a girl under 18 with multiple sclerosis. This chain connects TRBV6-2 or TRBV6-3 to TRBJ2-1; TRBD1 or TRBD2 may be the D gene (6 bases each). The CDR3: CASSYRGPRANEQFF. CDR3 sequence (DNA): TGTGCCAGCAGTTATCGGGGGCCAAGGGCCAATGAGCAGTTCTTC.